The table lists the clone carrying this T cell receptor (beta chain) with a count of one. Reverse transcription used roughly 0.5 to 1 ug RNA and random hexamers. TCRdb ran MiXCR on the immunoSEQ multiplex PCR reads and lists one entry per CDR3 protein. This sample yields approximately 110,000 distinct CDR3 sequences, of which over 90% are seen a single time; over 0.3% belongs to the top ten. Peripheral blood CD8+ and CD4+ T cells were profiled by TCR beta sequencing. This record belongs to a study of CD8 T cells in Susac syndrome. The CDR3 length is 15 residues. Per germline, CDR1 SQVTM and CDR2 ANQGSEA. The ends lost 7 bases at V and 5 bases at J; junction bases unmatched: 12.

This TCR derives from a human donor with multiple sclerosis. The rearrangement joins TRBV29-1 to TRBJ2-1; 9 positions match TRBD2. What was sequenced was CD8+ T cells from PBMCs. CDR3 coding DNA: TGCAGCGGCAGGACTAGCGAAAGCGAAAACAATGAGCAGTTCTTC. This codes for CSGRTSESENNEQFF.